Following are 19 T cell receptor beta chains from one sample sequenced in a study of blood T cell repertoires in COVID-19. The table came from immunoSEQ multiplex PCR; TCRdb's copy has only in-frame clones and leaves some out. The sample has some 370,000 clones, roughly 89% seen once. Sequenced sample: peripheral blood. All receptors come from a young man with active or convalescent COVID-19.

The chain combines TRBV9 with TRBJ1-1; no definite D call. The germline gives CDR1 SGDLS, CDR2 YYNGEE. This CDR3 has 13 residues. Trimming stripped 0 bases from V and 9 bases from J, with 12 bases between. The CDR3 sequence: CASSVVTNMKAFF. The CDR3, as DNA: TGTGCCAGCAGCGTAGTAACGAACATGAAAGCTTTCTTT.

The sample holds one count of this clone. V usage is TRBV24-1 and J usage is TRBJ2-2; D unclear. In germline, CDR1 is KGHDR, CDR2 SFDVKD. V lost 5 bases, J lost 1 base, and 13 bases lay in between. The CDR3 runs to 16 residues. The CDR3 nucleotides are TGTGCCACCAGTGGTTCCCTTGCTAGGAACACCGGGGAGCTGTTTTTT. It yields the protein CATSGSLARNTGELFF.

This clone was seen more than once but under ten times. J is TRBJ1-6 and V is TRBV3-1 (or the pseudogene TRBV3-2), with a weak D call TRBD1 (5 bases). Germline loops: CDR1 LGHDT, CDR2 YNNKEL (reference sequence). V gave up 4 bases and J gave up 7 bases, with 11 bases separating them. The length of the CDR3 is 14 residues. CDR3 loop: CASSPIQGNSPLHF. CDR3 coding DNA: TGTGCCAGCAGCCCCATCCAGGGCAATTCACCCCTCCACTTT.

This sequence joins TRBV9 and TRBJ2-1; TRBD1 matches 7 bases. V lost 3 bases, J lost 0 bases, and 3 bases stayed unmatched. The CDR3 extends over 15 amino acids. In germline, CDR1 is SGDLS, CDR2 YYNGEE. In nucleotides, the CDR3 is TGTGCCAGCAGCGCGACAGGGACCTCCTACAATGAGCAGTTCTTC. Its translation is CASSATGTSYNEQFF. Together with reference TRBV9 and TRBJ2-1, the CDR3 gives the full variable domain: DSGVTQTPKHLITATGQRVTLRCSPRSGDLSVYWYQQSLDQGLQFLIQYYNGEERAKGNILERFSAQQFPDLHSELNLSSLELGDSALYFCASSATGTSYNEQFFGPGTRLTVL.

This chain uses TRBV11-2 with TRBJ2-3; no firm D call. This CDR3 is built from 18 residues. CDR1 is SGHAT, CDR2 FQNNGV, per germline. Deletions cut 5 bases from V and 0 bases from J, with 21 bases between. In nucleotides, the CDR3 is TGTGCCAGCAGCCACGAAAGATCGAGACGACTTAGCACAGATACGCAGTATTTT. The encoded protein is CASSHERSRRLSTDTQYF. Full variable domain (rest looked up from reference TRBV11-2 and TRBJ2-3): EAGVAQSPRYKIIEKRQSVAFWCNPISGHATLYWYQQILGQGPKLLIQFQNNGVVDDSQLPKDRFSAERLKGVDSTLKIQPAKLEDSAVYLCASSHERSRRLSTDTQYFGPGTRLTVL.

This chain joins TRBV11-3 and TRBJ2-5, with TRBD1 matching over 11 bases. Germline V gene data show CDR1 as SGHNT and CDR2 as YENEEA. This CDR3 region has 16 residues. V was clipped by 0 bases and J by 3 bases; unmatched bases: 3. The CDR3 spells CASSLDLGQGEETQYF. CDR3 DNA: TGTGCCAGCAGCTTAGACCTGGGACAGGGGGAAGAGACCCAGTACTTC.

The rearrangement links TRBV3-1 (or the pseudogene TRBV3-2) to TRBJ2-7, with 8 bases identical to TRBD1. Germline V gives CDR1 LGHDT, CDR2 YNNKEL (reference sequence). This CDR3 contains 10 residues. J was trimmed by 12 bases and V by 8 bases; bases with no gene match: 6. CDR3 in amino acids: CASGRGTGYF. CDR3 nucleotides: TGTGCCAGCGGTCGCGGGACAGGGTACTTC.

The chain employs TRBV7-8 and TRBJ1-5; 9 positions match TRBD1. This CDR3 spans 15 amino acids. CDR1 and CDR2 from the germline V gene are SGHVS and FQNEAQ. The V segment lost 2 bases and the J segment 6 bases; nucleotides outside the gene matches: 5. The CDR3 protein is CASSLMGQGFQPQHF. The CDR3 bases are TGTGCCAGCAGCTTAATGGGACAGGGATTTCAGCCCCAGCATTTT.

The V and J genes are TRBV6-6 and TRBJ1-5; D is undetermined. The CDR3 totals 12 residues. Germline CDR1 reads MNHNY; CDR2 reads SVGAGI (reference sequence). V dropped 2 bases and J dropped 7 bases, with 6 bases sitting between them. The CDR3, as DNA: TGTGCCAGCAGTTACATTCGGCAGCCCCAGCATTTT. Amino acid sequence: CASSYIRQPQHF.

The V gene is TRBV7-9, the J gene TRBJ1-5; TRBD1 matches at 7 bases. Germline CDR1 and CDR2: SEHNR and FQNEAQ (reference sequence). J lost 0 bases, V lost 6 bases, and 5 bases had no gene match. The CDR3 loop spans 15 amino acids. As DNA, the CDR3 is TGTGCCAGCAGGGATACAGGGGATAGCAATCAGCCCCAGCATTTT. This gives the protein CASRDTGDSNQPQHF.

The chain carries TRBV2 and TRBJ1-1, with TRBD1 identical over 7 bases. The CDR3 runs 12 residues. V trimming: 9 bases; J trimming: 4 bases; junction bases outside the gene matches: 5. Germline V gene data show CDR1 as SNHLY and CDR2 as FYNNEI. The CDR3 region has the DNA TGTGCCAGTCAGACAGGGAGCACTGAAGCTTTCTTT. This codes for CASQTGSTEAFF.

This chain uses TRBV18 with TRBJ2-1; 10 positions agree with TRBD2. This CDR3 comprises 14 residues. The V gene's germline CDR1 is KGHSH and CDR2 LQKENI. The trim removed 3 bases at V and 10 bases at J, leaving 6 bases unmatched. CDR3 in DNA: TGTGCCAGCTCACCTGCAGCGGGGGGGCAGGAGCAGTTCTTC. Amino acid sequence: CASSPAAGGQEQFF.

V gene TRBV28 combines with J gene TRBJ2-7, with 7 bases that match TRBD1. Germline trimming cut 6 bases from V and 2 bases from J; bases unmatched to any gene: 7. Germline loops: CDR1 MDHEN, CDR2 SYDVKM. The CDR3 sequence is 14 residues long. The CDR3 protein is CASRAGQATYEQYF. For the CDR3, the DNA is TGTGCCAGCAGAGCTGGACAGGCTACCTACGAGCAGTACTTC. Variable domain in full (rest from reference TRBV28 and TRBJ2-7): DVKVTQSSRYLVKRTGEKVFLECVQDMDHENMFWYRQDPGLGLRLIYFSYDVKMKEKGDIPEGYSVSREKKERFSLILESASTNQTSMYLCASRAGQATYEQYFGPGTRLTVT.

The rearrangement joins TRBV5-4 to TRBJ1-1; unclear D gene. Trimming cost V 1 base and J 4 bases, with 5 bases left between them. Germline CDR1 reads SGHNT; CDR2 reads YYREEE (reference sequence). CDR3 length: 12 residues. The CDR3 nucleotides read TGTGCCAGCAGCTTGATGCGCACTGAAGCTTTCTTT. Its translation: CASSLMRTEAFF.

The gene calls are TRBV28 and TRBJ1-2; D is unresolved. Germline CDR1 reads MDHEN; CDR2 reads SYDVKM. The CDR3 spans 14 residues. Trimming removed 3 bases from V and 3 bases from J, with 11 bases in between. CDR3 in DNA: TGTGCCAGCAGTTTCGGTGGCCAGGACTATGGCTACACCTTC. This gives the protein CASSFGGQDYGYTF.

The chain links TRBV28 to TRBJ2-5; 9 nucleotides line up with TRBD2. CDR1 is MDHEN and CDR2 is SYDVKM in the germline V gene. This CDR3 is 19 amino acids long. With V trimmed by 9 bases and J by 2 bases, 22 bases remained unmatched. The CDR3 DNA follows: TGTGCCAGTTCTCCGGGGCCCCCCGACAGTAGCGGGAGTCAAGAGACCCAGTACTTC. Residues: CASSPGPPDSSGSQETQYF.

The chain joins TRBV7-2 to TRBJ2-7, with TRBD1 as a possible D gene (5 bases). The germline V gene has CDR1 SGHTA and CDR2 FQGNSA. V was pared by 0 bases and J by 7 bases, with 19 bases between. This CDR3 has 16 residues. CDR3 loop: CASSLAGPGPTREQYF. CDR3 DNA sequence: TGTGCCAGCAGCTTAGCGGGGCCTGGTCCCACGAGGGAGCAGTACTTC.

This chain uses TRBV2 with TRBJ1-1, with D maybe TRBD1 (6 bases). Germline-derived CDR1 and CDR2 are SNHLY and FYNNEI. The CDR3 runs 13 residues. Trimming left V 8 bases short and J 0 bases short, with 10 bases between. Here the CDR3 DNA reads TGTGCCAGCGACAGGATCATGAACACTGAAGCTTTCTTT. It yields the protein CASDRIMNTEAFF.

The CDR3 sequence is CASSQRTSGYEQYF. The CDR3 DNA is TGCGCCAGCAGCCAACGGACTAGCGGCTACGAGCAGTACTTC. The V gene is TRBV4-1, the J gene TRBJ2-7, with TRBD2 identical over 10 bases. V lost 2 bases and J lost 3; bases outside the gene matches: 1. CDR3 length equals 14 residues. Germline V gene data show CDR1 as MGHRA and CDR2 as YSYEKL.